The sequence of this T cell receptor beta chain was determined in a study of shared clonotypes between healthy human individuals. Naive-designated CD8 cells lacked CD45RO, were positively enriched for CCR7, and omitted terminally differentiated effector memory CD45RA+ cells. The protocol was immunoSEQ multiplex PCR, while the TCRdb copy is restricted to in-frame clones and leaves out a portion. The sample lists about 2.1 million clones; 85% to 95% were seen once. Trimming cost V 5 bases and J 1 base, with 5 bases left between them. Germline CDR1 reads SGHDT; CDR2 reads YYEEEE. The CDR3 covers 12 residues.

The chain combines TRBV5-6 with TRBJ2-3; unclear D gene. This sequence originates from a man between 18 and 29 years old in good health. Some clones in this sample may be carry-over from other donors' samples. The sample taken for sequencing was naive CD8+ T cells from PBMCs. CDR3 coding DNA: TGTGCCAGCAGGTGGGGCACAGATACGCAGTATTTT. Its protein product is CASRWGTDTQYF.